These 11 T cell receptor beta chains were sequenced from one sample in a study of cytomegalovirus exposure and HLA in healthy donors. The data were produced by immunoSEQ multiplex PCR, yet TCRdb's version contains in-frame clones alone and is incomplete. The sample has some 100,000 clones; about 91% are singletons. The sample consisted of PBMCs. The source of these receptors is a man younger than 35 in good health and CMV-seronegative.

The rearrangement uses TRBV15 and TRBJ1-5; 7 nucleotides agree with TRBD1. The germline CDR1 and CDR2 sequences are LNHNV and YYDKDF (reference sequence). J was trimmed by 4 bases and V by 6 bases; bases with no gene match: 9. The CDR3 sequence is 15 residues long. The CDR3 reads CATSIVPGQNQPQHF. The CDR3 DNA is TGTGCCACCAGTATCGTACCGGGACAGAATCAGCCCCAGCATTTT. Together with reference TRBV15 and TRBJ1-5, the CDR3 gives the full variable domain: DAMVIQNPRYQVTQFGKPVTLSCSQTLNHNVMYWYQQKSSQAPKLLFHYYDKDFNNEADTPDNFQSRRPNTSFCFLDIRSPGLGDTAMYLCATSIVPGQNQPQHFGDGTRLSIL.

This clone was detected a few times. The chain employs TRBV11-2 and TRBJ2-7; 12 bases are shared with TRBD1. CDR3 size: 16 residues. The junction had 8 bases not matched to a gene; V was cut back by 6 bases and J by 2 bases. The germline V gene has CDR1 SGHAT and CDR2 FQNNGV. CDR3: CASSEGGQGAAYEQYF. The DNA of the CDR3 is TGTGCCAGCAGTGAAGGGGGACAGGGGGCTGCCTACGAGCAGTACTTC.

This clone has more than one count but fewer than ten. This chain connects TRBV5-6 to TRBJ2-3; 7 bases are shared with TRBD1. Germline trimming cut 3 bases from V and 0 bases from J; bases unmatched to any gene: 13. This CDR3 has 18 residues. CDR1 and CDR2 (germline): SGHDT, YYEEEE. CDR3 residues: CASSSTTGQTSSTDTQYF. As DNA, the CDR3 is TGTGCCAGCAGCTCCACAACGGGACAGACCTCTAGCACAGATACGCAGTATTTT.

V is TRBV6-1 and J is TRBJ2-7, with 7 bases matching TRBD2. The trim removed 2 bases at V and 1 base at J, leaving 5 bases unmatched. The CDR3 covers 15 residues. Germline loops: CDR1 MNHNS, CDR2 SASEGT. The CDR3 loop reads CASSETGLTSYEQYF. For the CDR3, the DNA is TGTGCCAGCAGTGAAACGGGACTAACTTCCTACGAGCAGTACTTC.

In this sample, this clone turned up once. The gene calls are TRBV4-1 and TRBJ2-7, with 8 bases matching TRBD1. V shed 3 bases and J 5 bases; nucleotides not matched to a gene: 6. Per germline, CDR1 MGHRA and CDR2 YSYEKL. This CDR3 has 14 residues. The CDR3, as DNA: TGCGCCAGCAGCCAGATTACAGGGGGAAACGAGCAGTACTTC. Protein product: CASSQITGGNEQYF.

The genes are TRBV19 and TRBJ2-7; maybe TRBD1 (6 bases). Trimming took 4 bases from V and 3 from J, leaving 13 bases between them. CDR3 length: 14 amino acids. Per the germline V gene, CDR1 is LNHDA and CDR2 is SQIVND (reference sequence). CDR3 sequence (DNA): TGTGCCAGTAGTAGTCTCAGGGGTAACTACGAGCAGTACTTC. Its protein is CASSSLRGNYEQYF.

The chain has TRBV27 and TRBJ2-1, with D possibly matching TRBD1 (6 bases). This CDR3 has 14 residues. Germline V gene sequence: CDR1 MNHEY, CDR2 SMNVEV (reference sequence). V was cut by 6 bases and J by 4 bases, with 13 bases left in between. This CDR3 reads CASRKIQGYNEQFF. The CDR3 DNA sequence: TGTGCCAGCAGGAAGATTCAGGGGTACAATGAGCAGTTCTTC.

The V call is TRBV25-1, the J call TRBJ1-1; D might be TRBD1 (5 bases). The ends were cut back, 2 bases at V and 0 bases at J, with 10 bases in the middle. This CDR3 region has 15 residues. The germline CDR1 and CDR2 sequences are MGHDK and SYGVNS. CDR3 in amino acids: CASSEQGYMNTEAFF. In DNA, the CDR3 is TGTGCCAGCAGTGAACAGGGATACATGAACACTGAAGCTTTCTTT.

This chain connects TRBV13 to TRBJ1-2, with 8 bases matching TRBD1. In germline, CDR1 is PRHDT, CDR2 FYEKMQ (reference sequence). There are 15 residues in the CDR3. Trimming cost V 2 bases and J 2 bases; bases outside gene matches: 4. The chain's CDR3 is CASSLIGQGNYGYTF. CDR3 DNA sequence: TGTGCCAGCAGCTTAATAGGACAGGGAAACTATGGCTACACCTTC.

This sequence joins TRBV7-2 and TRBJ2-1; TRBD2 matches at 14 bases. Per the germline V gene, CDR1 is SGHTA and CDR2 is FQGNSA. With V trimmed by 4 bases and J by 9 bases, 5 bases remained unmatched. The CDR3 contains 15 residues. The CDR3 sequence is CASSYGLAGGSEQFF. The CDR3 DNA reads TGTGCCAGCAGCTACGGACTAGCGGGAGGTAGTGAGCAGTTCTTC.

The chain is built from TRBV28 and TRBJ1-6, with no clear D. The CDR3 runs 18 residues. Trimming stripped 7 bases from V and 0 bases from J, with 19 bases between. Germline values: CDR1 MDHEN, CDR2 SYDVKM. Written as DNA, the CDR3 is TGTGCCAGCAACCCTAGTAGTGGTCTAGGCTCCTATAATTCACCCCTCCACTTT. Encoded protein: CASNPSSGLGSYNSPLHF.